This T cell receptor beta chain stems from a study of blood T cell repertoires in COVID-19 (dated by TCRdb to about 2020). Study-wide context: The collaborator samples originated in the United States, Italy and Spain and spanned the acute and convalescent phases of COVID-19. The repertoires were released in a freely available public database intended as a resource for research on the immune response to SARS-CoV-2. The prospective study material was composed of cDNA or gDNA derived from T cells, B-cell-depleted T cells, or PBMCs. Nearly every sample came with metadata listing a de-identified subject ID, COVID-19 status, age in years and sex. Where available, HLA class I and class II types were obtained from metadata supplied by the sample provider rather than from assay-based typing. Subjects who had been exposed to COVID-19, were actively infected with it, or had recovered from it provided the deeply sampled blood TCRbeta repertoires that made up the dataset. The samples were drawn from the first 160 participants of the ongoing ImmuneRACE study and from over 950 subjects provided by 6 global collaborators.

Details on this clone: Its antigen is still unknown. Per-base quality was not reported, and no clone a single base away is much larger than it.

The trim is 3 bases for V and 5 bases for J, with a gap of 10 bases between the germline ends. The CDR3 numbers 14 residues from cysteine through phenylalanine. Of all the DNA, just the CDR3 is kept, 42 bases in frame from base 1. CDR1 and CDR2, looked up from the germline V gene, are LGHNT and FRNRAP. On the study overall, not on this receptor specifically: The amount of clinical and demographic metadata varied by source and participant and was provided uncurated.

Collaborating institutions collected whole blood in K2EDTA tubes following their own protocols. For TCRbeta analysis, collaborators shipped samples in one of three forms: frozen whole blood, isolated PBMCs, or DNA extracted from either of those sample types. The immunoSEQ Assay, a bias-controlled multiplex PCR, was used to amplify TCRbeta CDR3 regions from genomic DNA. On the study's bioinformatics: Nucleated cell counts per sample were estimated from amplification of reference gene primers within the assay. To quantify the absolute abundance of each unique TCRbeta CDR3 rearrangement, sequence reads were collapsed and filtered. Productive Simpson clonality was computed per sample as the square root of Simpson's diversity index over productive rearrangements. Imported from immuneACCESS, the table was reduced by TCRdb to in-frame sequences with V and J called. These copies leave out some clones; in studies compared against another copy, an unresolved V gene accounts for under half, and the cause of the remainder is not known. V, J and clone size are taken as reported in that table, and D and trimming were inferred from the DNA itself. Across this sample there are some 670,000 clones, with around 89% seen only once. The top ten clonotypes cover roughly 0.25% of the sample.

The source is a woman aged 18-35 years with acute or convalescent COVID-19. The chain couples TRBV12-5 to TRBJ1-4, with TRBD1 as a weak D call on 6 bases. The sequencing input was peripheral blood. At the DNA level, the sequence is TGTGCTAGTGGTTTAGGAGGACAGAATGAAAAACTGTTTTTT. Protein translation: CASGLGGQNEKLFF. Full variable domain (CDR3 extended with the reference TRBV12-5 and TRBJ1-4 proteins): DARVTQTPRHKVTEMGQEVTMRCQPILGHNTVFWYRQTMMQGLELLAYFRNRAPLDDSGMPKDRFSAEMPDATLATLKIQPSEPRDSAVYFCASGLGGQNEKLFFGSGTQLSVL.